Presented here are 13 T cell receptor beta chains from one specimen sequenced in a study of T cells in localized non-small cell lung cancer. Clones were read by immunoSEQ multiplex PCR, and TCRdb kept only the in-frame ones, dropping some. The table includes approximately 70,000 clones, more than 80% detected once. The material sequenced was PBMCs, taken before any cancer treatment. The receptors stem from a man aged 35-69 years with stage II lung adenocarcinoma.

V gene TRBV5-1 combines with J gene TRBJ2-2; 7 positions match TRBD1. Germline V gives CDR1 SGHRS, CDR2 YFSETQ. The CDR3 runs 15 residues. The ends lost 4 bases at V and 0 bases at J; junction bases unmatched: 3. CDR3 sequence: CASSGTVANTGELFF. The CDR3 region has the DNA TGCGCCAGCAGCGGGACAGTCGCGAACACCGGGGAGCTGTTTTTT.

V and J are TRBV30 and TRBJ1-1; TRBD1 aligns across 7 bases. Germline CDR1 GTSNPN, CDR2 SVGIG (reference sequence). V shed 5 bases, J shed 5 bases, and the junction held 5 bases outside the gene matches. This CDR3 comprises 12 residues. In DNA, the CDR3 is TGTGCCTGGGAAACAGGGGAAACTGAAGCTTTCTTT. Its protein product is CAWETGETEAFF.

The rearrangement links TRBV7-9 to TRBJ1-2; 8 positions match TRBD1. Germline trimming cut 4 bases from V and 8 bases from J; bases unmatched to any gene: 12. The germline V gene encodes CDR1 SEHNR and CDR2 FQNEAQ (reference sequence). The CDR3 runs 15 residues. The CDR3: CASSSGQGRNSGYTF. CDR3 nucleotide sequence: TGTGCCAGCAGCTCCGGACAGGGAAGAAACTCCGGCTACACCTTC.

There are a few counts of this clone. The chain combines TRBV30 with TRBJ1-5; D might be TRBD1 (6 bases). The V gene's germline CDR1 is GTSNPN and CDR2 SVGIG (reference sequence). CDR3 size: 14 residues. V lost 1 base, J lost 4 bases, and 11 bases lay in between. CDR3 sequence reads: CAWSAQGANQPQHF. The CDR3 DNA reads as TGTGCCTGGAGTGCACAGGGAGCTAATCAGCCCCAGCATTTT.

This clone was recorded only once. This chain uses TRBV10-3 with TRBJ2-2; perhaps TRBD1 as D (6 bases). The CDR3 totals 15 residues. Germline values: CDR1 ENHRY, CDR2 SYGVKD. V was clipped by 10 bases and J by 9 bases, with 24 bases between them. CDR3 DNA sequence: TGTGCCACCTTAGACCCTCCCGGGACACGGAGGGAGCTGTTTTTT. It translates to CATLDPPGTRRELFF.

The chain links TRBV15 to TRBJ1-2; perhaps TRBD1 as D (5 bases). Trimming stripped 5 bases from V and 7 bases from J, with 20 bases between. CDR3 size: 15 residues. Germline V gene data show CDR1 as LNHNV and CDR2 as YYDKDF (reference sequence). This CDR3 reads CATSAWTPEVGGYTF. The DNA for the CDR3 is TGTGCCACCAGCGCCTGGACACCCGAAGTAGGTGGCTACACCTTC.

This chain links TRBV7-9 with TRBJ1-4, with 7 bases fitting TRBD1. This CDR3 comprises 15 residues. CDR1 is SEHNR and CDR2 is FQNEAQ in the germline V gene (reference sequence). V was clipped by 1 base and J by 2 bases; unmatched bases: 1. The CDR3 protein is CASSLGQGTNEKLFF. The CDR3, as DNA: TGTGCCAGCAGCTTAGGACAGGGTACTAATGAAAAACTGTTTTTT.

The CDR3 DNA is TGTGCCAGCAGCGCACAGCAAAGCTCTGGAAACACCATATATTTT. This sequence encodes CASSAQQSSGNTIYF. This sequence joins TRBV9 and TRBJ1-3; D is ambiguous. Trimming left V 3 bases short and J 0 bases short, with 10 bases between. The CDR3 runs 15 residues. The germline CDR1 and CDR2 sequences are SGDLS and YYNGEE.

This rearrangement joins TRBV29-1 to TRBJ2-5, with TRBD2 identical over 7 bases. Germline V gene data show CDR1 as SQVTM and CDR2 as ANQGSEA. The trim removed 4 bases at V and 5 bases at J, leaving 10 bases unmatched. The CDR3 contains 14 residues. CDR3 coding DNA: TGCAGCGTTGGGGCTAGCGGTGTTCTGGAGACCCAGTACTTC. This sequence encodes CSVGASGVLETQYF.

The CDR3 DNA follows: TGTGCCAGCAGTCCAAGACAGGTGGGGTATGGCTACACCTTC. It is translated as CASSPRQVGYGYTF. The rearrangement uses TRBV27 and TRBJ1-2; TRBD1 might be the D (6 bases). Trimming cost V 5 bases and J 5 bases, with 15 bases left between them. Looked up from germline, CDR1 is MNHEY and CDR2 is SMNVEV (reference sequence). The CDR3 covers 14 residues.

The table lists this clone with a count of one. This chain uses TRBV11-2 with TRBJ2-7, with a possible D match to TRBD1 (6 bases). The CDR3 length is 14 residues. The germline V gene encodes CDR1 SGHAT and CDR2 FQNNGV. Trimming shortened V by 5 bases and J by 2 bases, and 13 bases separated the two germline ends. The CDR3 loop is CASSTGHLTYEQYF. In DNA form, the CDR3 reads TGTGCCAGCAGCACGGGACATCTCACCTACGAGCAGTACTTC. Full variable domain (remainder filled in from reference TRBV11-2 and TRBJ2-7): EAGVAQSPRYKIIEKRQSVAFWCNPISGHATLYWYQQILGQGPKLLIQFQNNGVVDDSQLPKDRFSAERLKGVDSTLKIQPAKLEDSAVYLCASSTGHLTYEQYFGPGTRLTVT.

The CDR3: CASSPGLAGVIEQYF. DNA of the CDR3: TGTGCCAGCAGCCCCGGACTAGCGGGAGTAATCGAGCAGTACTTC. The chain is built from TRBV5-8 and TRBJ2-7; 13 nucleotides agree with TRBD2. Germline V lookup: CDR1 SGHTS, CDR2 YDEGEE. V lost 4 bases, J lost 6 bases, and 7 bases stayed unmatched. The CDR3 has 15 amino acids.

V usage is TRBV7-2 and J usage is TRBJ2-5, with TRBD2 as a possible D gene (5 bases). Germline lookup yields CDR1 SGHTA and CDR2 FQGNSA. CDR3 length: 14 residues. Trimming pared 1 base from V and 2 bases from J, leaving 8 bases between. The CDR3 bases are TGTGCCAGCAGCTTAGATCGGGGACAAGAGACCCAGTACTTC. It is translated as CASSLDRGQETQYF.